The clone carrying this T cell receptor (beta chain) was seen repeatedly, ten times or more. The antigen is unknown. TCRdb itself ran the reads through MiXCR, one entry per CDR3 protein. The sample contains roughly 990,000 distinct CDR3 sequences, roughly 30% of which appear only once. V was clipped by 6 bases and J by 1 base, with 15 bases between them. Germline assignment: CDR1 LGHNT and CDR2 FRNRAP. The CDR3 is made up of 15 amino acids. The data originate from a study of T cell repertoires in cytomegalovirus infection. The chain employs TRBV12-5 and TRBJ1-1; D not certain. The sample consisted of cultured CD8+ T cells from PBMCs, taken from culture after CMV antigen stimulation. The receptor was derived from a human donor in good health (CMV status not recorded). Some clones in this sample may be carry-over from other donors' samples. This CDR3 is CASGPIWTENTEAFF. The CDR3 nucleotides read TGTGCTAGTGGCCCAATATGGACGGAGAACACTGAAGCTTTCTTT.